A selection of T cell receptor beta chains follows, all from one sample in a study of OX40 agonist ivuxolimab in advanced cancers. Produced via immunoSEQ multiplex PCR; TCRdb's table is partial and in-frame only. In the table there are 75,000 to 85,000 clones, around 86% of which are singletons. This material consisted of CD4+ or CD8+ T cells sorted from blood, taken in a trial of the OX40 agonist ivuxolimab. These receptors all stem from an adult with an advanced solid tumor such as melanoma, head and neck, liver or kidney cancer. Each CDR3 is given without its conserved first and last residue. Only part of the rows carry a size: once, few, many, or a class if the clone is expanded.

j_gene: TRBJ2-1; v_gene: TRBV19; abundance: -; len: 16; CDR3aa: ASSLISGTGLAYNEQF
j_gene: TRBJ2-1; v_gene: TRBV5-1; abundance: -; len: 12; CDR3aa: ASKQGLSYNEQF
j_gene: TRBJ1-5; v_gene: TRBV18; abundance: -; len: 11; CDR3aa: ASSKGRNQPQH
j_gene: TRBJ2-7; v_gene: TRBV9; abundance: -; len: 12; CDR3aa: ASSVTSGKYEQY
j_gene: TRBJ2-5; v_gene: TRBV7-8; abundance: few; len: 12; CDR3aa: ASSSQAGAETQY
j_gene: TRBJ2-3; v_gene: TRBV5-1; abundance: -; len: 13; CDR3aa: ASTKLAPHLDTQY
j_gene: TRBJ2-4; v_gene: TRBV6-5; abundance: -; len: 12; CDR3aa: ASSYSVRGEIQY
j_gene: TRBJ2-7; v_gene: TRBV29-1; abundance: -; len: 10; CDR3aa: SVGPSGYEQY
j_gene: TRBJ2-3; v_gene: TRBV6-5; abundance: -; len: 11; CDR3aa: ASSYRSPDTQY
j_gene: TRBJ2-2; v_gene: TRBV21-1; abundance: -; len: 20; CDR3aa: ASSNIRIPNKVCFRNTGELF
j_gene: TRBJ1-5; v_gene: TRBV19; abundance: -; len: 12; CDR3aa: ASTLDSGNQPQH
j_gene: TRBJ2-5; v_gene: TRBV28; abundance: -; len: 14; CDR3aa: ASSQPPPGLGETQY
j_gene: TRBJ2-2; v_gene: TRBV9; abundance: -; len: 13; CDR3aa: ASSVGDYPPGELF
j_gene: TRBJ2-2; v_gene: TRBV7-8; abundance: -; len: 14; CDR3aa: ASSLNGLAGSGELF
j_gene: TRBJ2-3; v_gene: TRBV10-1; abundance: -; len: 12; CDR3aa: ASSDGGSKDTQY
j_gene: TRBJ2-5; v_gene: TRBV27; abundance: -; len: 15; CDR3aa: ASSPGGTGGLRETQY
j_gene: TRBJ2-3; v_gene: TRBV29-1; abundance: -; len: 10; CDR3aa: TGDRGRDTQY
j_gene: TRBJ2-1; v_gene: TRBV7-2; abundance: -; len: 15; CDR3aa: ASSLVFLQGVYNEQF
j_gene: TRBJ2-1; v_gene: TRBV19; abundance: -; len: 13; CDR3aa: ASSPPGLASNEQF
j_gene: TRBJ2-3; v_gene: TRBV5-5; abundance: -; len: 15; CDR3aa: ASSLDSWQAGTDTQY
j_gene: TRBJ1-1; v_gene: TRBV18; abundance: -; len: 11; CDR3aa: ASSPPLRFEAF
j_gene: TRBJ2-5; v_gene: TRBV7-2; abundance: -; len: 13; CDR3aa: ASSQNFGQPETQY